This T cell receptor beta chain was sequenced during a study of cytomegalovirus exposure and HLA in healthy donors. Trimming removed 8 bases at V and 0 bases at J, with 11 bases between. The CDR3 is 15 amino acids. Germline V gene data show CDR1 as SEHNR and CDR2 as FQNEAQ (reference sequence). The primer mix had 60 Vbeta and 13 Jbeta primers. Assay: immunoSEQ multiplex PCR; the TCRdb copy retains only in-frame clones and omits some. The top ten hold approximately 4.3% of the sample, which has tens of thousands of clones, roughly 84% seen once. The source material was PBMCs. J is TRBJ1-6 and V is TRBV7-9, with D perhaps matching TRBD1 (5 bases). This TCR was sampled from a man aged 25 to 40 in good health and CMV-seronegative. The CDR3 sequence is CASGGSSSYNSPLHF. The CDR3 bases are TGTGCCAGCGGGGGGAGCAGCTCCTATAATTCACCCCTCCACTTT.